The present entry profiles one TCR beta chain with its context. The sample originates from a study of blood T cell repertoires in COVID-19. The wider study: T cells, B-cell-depleted T cells, or PBMCs provided the cDNA or gDNA that served as material.

The protocol was immunoSEQ multiplex PCR, while the TCRdb copy is restricted to in-frame clones and leaves out a portion. The table has about 50,000 clones, around 90% seen once; the top ten hold approximately 9.6%. This CDR3 region has 15 residues. CDR1 and CDR2 (germline): MDHEN, SYDVKM. With 5 bases clipped from V and 1 base from J, the junction kept 3 bases outside the gene matches. The material sequenced was peripheral blood. The chain combines TRBV28 with TRBJ2-3, with TRBD2 matching 10 bases. The clonotype comes from a man aged 50 to 59 with active COVID-19. The CDR3 reads CASSKLAGGTDTQYF. The CDR3 DNA reads TGTGCCAGCAGTAAGCTAGCGGGAGGCACAGATACGCAGTATTTT.